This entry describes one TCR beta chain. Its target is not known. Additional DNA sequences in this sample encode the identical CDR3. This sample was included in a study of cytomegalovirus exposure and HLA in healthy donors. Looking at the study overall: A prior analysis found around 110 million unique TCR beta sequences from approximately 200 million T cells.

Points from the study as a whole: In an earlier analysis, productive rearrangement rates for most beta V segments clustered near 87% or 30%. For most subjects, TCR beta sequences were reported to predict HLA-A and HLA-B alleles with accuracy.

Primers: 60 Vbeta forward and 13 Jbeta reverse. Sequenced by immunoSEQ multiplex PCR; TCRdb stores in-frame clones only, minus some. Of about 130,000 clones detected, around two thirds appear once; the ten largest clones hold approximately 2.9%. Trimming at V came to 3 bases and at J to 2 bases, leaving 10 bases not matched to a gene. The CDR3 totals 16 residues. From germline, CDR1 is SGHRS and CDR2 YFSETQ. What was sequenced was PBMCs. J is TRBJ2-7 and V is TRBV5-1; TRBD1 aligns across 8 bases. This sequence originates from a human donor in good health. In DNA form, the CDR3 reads TGCGCCAGCAGCTCGGCCCTGACAGGGGACACCTACGAGCAGTACTTC. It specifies CASSSALTGDTYEQYF.